This T cell receptor beta chain was identified in a study of T-cell reconstitution after alpha-beta-depleted transplantation in children (dated by TCRdb to 2016 to 2018). In the study overall: The study quantitatively tracked T-cell immune reconstitution after TCRalphabeta/CD19-depleted allogeneic hematopoietic cell transplantation in children using TCR repertoire profiling. Study-wide conclusions, independent of this receptor: In some patients, the high TCRbeta diversity seen at day 60 was put down to recipient T cells and intrathymic progenitors that had survived conditioning. The apparently early recovery of alphabetaT-cell counts about two months after transplant reportedly depended on only several hundred rapidly expanded clones that came from non-depleted graft cells. Hyperexpanded clone frequencies declined over subsequent months; after one year, T-cell counts and TCRbeta diversity were mostly attributed to newly produced T cells.

This specimen's treatment or condition label, per the study, means: allogeneic hematopoietic cell transplantation with graft depleted of TCRalphabeta T cells and CD19 B cells. Transplant recipients were children who received TCRalphabeta/CD19-depleted allogeneic hematopoietic cell grafts. This clonotype has a count of ten or more. Its antigen is still unknown. Base quality data are lacking; no much larger clone is found one base away. Library creation used PCR. Sequencing took place on an Illumina HiSeq 2500. TCR libraries were prepared with molecular barcoding, using unique molecular identifiers to normalize TCRbeta repertoire quantification. The raw public data were reprocessed by TCRdb itself: fastp quality trimming at Q25, MiXCR clonotype calling, in-frame beta chains only. CDR3 protein sequences are deduplicated, and each keeps its most common genes and DNA. Within this sample are over 85,000 distinct CDR3 sequences, with roughly 7.6% of them counted one time only. Roughly 17% of the sample rests with the top ten.

The sequencing used PBMCs, collected before TCRalphabeta/CD19-depleted stem cell transplant. The clonotype comes from a boy younger than 10 with acute lymphoblastic leukemia, due to receive a stem cell transplant.

The DNA is TGTGCCAGCAGTTTACTAGCGGGGGGCCCACTGGAGCAGTTCTTC. Its product reads: CASSLLAGGPLEQFF. The V and J genes are TRBV6-4 and TRBJ2-1; 12 bases in the middle match TRBD2. Germline trimming amounts to 5 bases on V and 10 bases on J, with 9 as the count of junction bases outside the gene matches. Including cysteine and phenylalanine, the CDR3 has 15 amino acids. Solely the CDR3 DNA is kept, with 45 bases framed from the first base. CDR1 is given as MRHNA and CDR2 as SNTAGT, both from the germline V gene.